The following is a T cell receptor (beta chain) sequence with its context. Its target antigen remains unknown. Per-nucleotide qualities are absent, and no much larger clonotype sits a single base away. Germline trimming: 5 bases from V, 4 bases from J; junction bases outside gene matches: 7. Measured from the cysteine to the phenylalanine, the CDR3 is 15 residues long. The only DNA kept is the CDR3, 45 bases in frame from the first base. The germline V gene specifies MNHNS as CDR1 and SASEGT as CDR2. The data originate from a study of identical twins (TCRdb year 2016). For context, the study as a whole: The study deep-sequenced TCR alpha and beta repertoires from monozygotic twins, unrelated adults of various ages and cord blood to test whether fetal clonotypes persist. To rule out contamination, replicate twin experiments were performed at different times with different library preparation protocols. Points the paper makes about the study in general: Zero-insertion analyses could be partly confounded by invariant T cells such as MAIT and iNKT, although diverse VJ usage argued against such confounding for most clonotypes. In monozygotic twins, recombination models systematically underestimated out-of-frame TCR alpha sharing, but the models matched the sharing seen between unrelated individuals. Fewer insertions were carried by abundant cord blood beta clonotypes; a weaker similar trend was observed in young adult naive repertoires, while no such trend was observed in memory repertoires. Because the same donors could not be followed over many years, the conclusions relied on cross-sectional statistical analysis. Compared with coincidental sharing between unrelated individuals, out-of-frame TCR alpha sequences shared between twins showed an excess of sequences with low generation probability. A weaker excess of twin sharing was found in beta out-of-frame sequences because the signal-to-noise ratio was lowered by fewer shared sequences.

Only healthy Caucasian donors were included. The twin cohort comprised three pairs of female monozygotic twins, all aged roughly 18 to 30 years. Positive isolation kits from Invitrogen were used to isolate the CD4+ and CD8+ T cell populations. To prepare the library, 5' RACE was applied. Sequenced on an Illumina HiSeq 2000. Template switching introduced a universal primer binding site; the final cDNA contained a unique molecular identifier, enabling accurate counting of TCR cDNA molecules. Specific primers in the conserved constant-segment region were used to synthesize first-strand cDNA for TCR alpha and beta chains. To control for contamination, every cDNA library was double barcoded, receiving both a SMART-Mk sample barcode and Illumina barcodes. TruSeq adapter sequences and Illumina sample barcodes were added in two successive PCR steps. TCR alpha and beta cDNA libraries were sequenced on the Illumina HiSeq platform with custom primers. Under the source paper's analysis protocol: MiGEC processed the raw reads to extract unique molecular identifiers, while MiXCR was used to determine the CDR3 positions. Recombination models were inferred per individual with the repgenHMM and IGoR tools using an EM algorithm. The analysis of shared clonotypes was done with the tcR package in R, with sharing normalized by the product of cloneset sizes. Out-of-frame nonproductive sequences were analyzed to study raw recombination free of thymic and clonal selection effects. TCRdb trimmed the raw reads at Q25, called clones with MiXCR and kept productive beta chains. Rows matching on CDR3 protein sequence are summarized as one entry with the most common DNA and genes. The authors' filters were not applied to this entry. The sample table lists 450,000 to 650,000 distinct CDR3 sequences, about 15% of them with a count of one. The top ten clonotypes cover nearly 0.45% of the sample.

The sample was also linked to a second study, of yellow fever vaccine responses in identical twins. As that second paper reports: The authors reported that the T cell response to vaccination in identical twins appeared partly convergent and partly personalized. Focusing on identical twins, the study followed the T cell clones that responded to the vaccine, and did so with precision.

The receptor's source is a woman younger than 30 in good health. Material: CD4+ T cells sorted from blood. The V and J segments used are TRBV6-1 and TRBJ1-1, with 10 junctional bases fitting TRBD1. The nucleotides read TGTGCCAGCAGTACAATCGGACAGGGGGGCACTGAAGCTTTCTTT. Its protein is CASSTIGQGGTEAFF.